This T cell receptor (beta chain) was obtained from a study of CD8+ T cells in alopecia areata. General observations from the study: Among patients, TCR sharing was less clear than in mice, a difference possibly due in part to HLA diversity in the patient population.

The germline CDR1 and CDR2 sequences are MGHDK and SYGVNS. The CDR3 contains 13 residues. Trimming took off 5 bases at V and 8 bases at J, with 15 bases between the two ends. With regard to this clone: The antigen is unknown.

Extracted RNA was reverse transcribed into cDNA, the sequencing template. Data came from immunoSEQ multiplex PCR; TCRdb stores just in-frame clones and leaves some out. The sample yields 65,000 to 95,000 clones, roughly 50% seen once. Input material: NKG2D-high CD8+ T cells sorted from blood. The clonotype comes from a human donor with alopecia areata. The rearrangement uses TRBV25-1 and TRBJ1-2; a weak D match, TRBD1 (6 bases). CDR3 coding DNA: TGTGCCAGCAGTCAAGGGGGGCTGGAGGGCTACACCTTC. Its translation: CASSQGGLEGYTF.